This passage covers 16 T cell receptor beta chains from one sample sequenced in a study of Tregs in tolerant kidney transplant recipients. Method: immunoSEQ multiplex PCR; TCRdb's copy keeps in-frame clones and lacks some. The data hold some 65,000 clones, with 84% observed a single time. Input material: CD4+ T cells from blood. The receptor set was obtained from a human donor in good health.

The chain has TRBV7-2 and TRBJ2-4; no reliable D call. V was shortened by 1 base and J by 3 bases, with 13 bases between the two germline ends. Germline loops: CDR1 SGHTA, CDR2 FQGNSA. CDR3 length equals 16 residues. The CDR3 protein is CASSLEEWLGKNIQYF. CDR3 in DNA: TGTGCCAGCAGCTTAGAAGAGTGGTTAGGCAAAAACATTCAGTACTTC.

The chain employs TRBV7-9 and TRBJ1-1; D is uncertain. The CDR3 has 12 amino acids. V was clipped by 5 bases and J by 5 bases, with 9 bases between them. Per the germline V gene, CDR1 is SEHNR and CDR2 is FQNEAQ (reference sequence). The CDR3 here is CASSTVWTEAFF. CDR3 sequence (DNA): TGTGCCAGCAGCACCGTTTGGACTGAAGCTTTCTTT. The variable domain in full, with the rest retrieved from reference TRBV7-9 and TRBJ1-1, is DTGVSQNPRHKITKRGQNVTFRCDPISEHNRLYWYRQTLGQGPEFLTYFQNEAQLEKSRLLSDRFSAERPKGSFSTLEIQRTEQGDSAMYLCASSTVWTEAFFGQGTRLTVV.

The chain recombines TRBV19 with TRBJ2-7; 7 positions agree with TRBD1. The CDR3 covers 16 residues. V lost 4 bases, J lost 5 bases, and 14 bases stayed unmatched. Germline assignment: CDR1 LNHDA and CDR2 SQIVND (reference sequence). DNA of the CDR3: TGTGCCAGTAGTACTCCGACAGGGAACGACCCCCACGAGCAGTACTTC. Residues: CASSTPTGNDPHEQYF.

The V and J genes are TRBV7-6 and TRBJ2-7; weak D call: TRBD2 (7 bases). The V and J ends lost 2 bases and 7 bases respectively, with 21 bases between them. Per germline, CDR1 SGHVS and CDR2 FNYEAQ. This CDR3 has 16 residues. The CDR3 nucleotides read TGTGCCAGCAGCTTAAGGGGGGGGACCCCCTCGGGGGAGCAGTACTTC. This codes for CASSLRGGTPSGEQYF.

The chain uses TRBV6-1 and TRBJ2-7; D call uncertain. Germline V gives CDR1 MNHNS, CDR2 SASEGT. The CDR3 runs 15 residues. Trimming took 8 bases from V and 0 from J, leaving 17 bases between them. Here the CDR3 reads CASRINTDPSYEQYF. The CDR3 DNA sequence: TGTGCCAGCCGGATCAATACCGATCCCTCCTACGAGCAGTACTTC.

V gene TRBV5-1 combines with J gene TRBJ2-3; 16 bases agree with TRBD2. After removal of 2 bases from V and 3 bases from J, the junction contained 15 bases not matched to a gene. The CDR3 is 21 residues long. The germline V gene has CDR1 SGHRS and CDR2 YFSETQ. The CDR3 bases are TGCGCCAGCAGCTTCTCTCCCTCGGGGACTAGCGGGGGGGCCACGACAGATACGCAGTATTTT. This codes for CASSFSPSGTSGGATTDTQYF.

This clone was observed once. The rearrangement joins TRBV5-1 to TRBJ2-7; D not resolved. This CDR3 has 13 amino acids. The V and J ends lost 0 bases and 0 bases respectively, with 4 bases between them. Looked up from germline, CDR1 is SGHRS and CDR2 is YFSETQ. The CDR3 coding sequence is TGCGCCAGCAGCTTGGGAAGCTCCTACGAGCAGTACTTC. Protein: CASSLGSSYEQYF.

The V call is TRBV10-1, the J call TRBJ2-5, with unresolved D. There are 12 residues in the CDR3. The germline CDR1 and CDR2 sequences are WNHNN and SYGVQD (reference sequence). V was trimmed by 3 bases and J by 2 bases, leaving 4 bases between them. The CDR3 here is CASSDPQETQYF. CDR3 sequence (DNA): TGCGCCAGCAGTGACCCACAAGAGACCCAGTACTTC.

V gene TRBV7-9 combines with J gene TRBJ2-5; 11 positions match TRBD2. The CDR3 sequence is 18 residues long. V dropped 3 bases and J dropped 5; count of bases not matched to a gene: 14. The V gene's germline CDR1 is SEHNR and CDR2 FQNEAQ (reference sequence). Here the CDR3 DNA reads TGTGCCAGCAGCTTCCCCAGACTAGCGGGGCCTAAAAGGGAGACCCAGTACTTC. Residues: CASSFPRLAGPKRETQYF.

The CDR3 here is CASSLPNSPLHF. Here the CDR3 DNA reads TGTGCCAGCAGCTTACCTAATTCACCCCTCCACTTT. The V and J genes are TRBV7-2 and TRBJ1-6; D not certain. CDR3 length: 12 amino acids. The germline V gene has CDR1 SGHTA and CDR2 FQGNSA. V was cut by 2 bases and J by 6 bases, with 2 bases left in between.

V gene TRBV7-8 combines with J gene TRBJ2-5, with 7 bases fitting TRBD1. The CDR3 length is 14 residues. With V trimmed by 1 base and J by 4 bases, 3 bases remained unmatched. CDR1 is SGHVS and CDR2 is FQNEAQ in the germline V gene. The CDR3 here is CASSLVAGGETQYF. In nucleotides, the CDR3 is TGTGCCAGCAGCTTAGTGGCAGGGGGAGAGACCCAGTACTTC.

The J gene is TRBJ1-4, the V gene TRBV7-2, with 10 bases matching TRBD1. V was clipped by 5 bases and J by 7 bases; unmatched bases: 7. The length of the CDR3 is 15 residues. Germline CDR1 and CDR2: SGHTA and FQGNSA. The CDR3 bases are TGTGCCAGCAGCCCACGGACAGGGGGGAGTGAAAAACTGTTTTTT. As protein: CASSPRTGGSEKLFF.

CDR3 DNA sequence: TGCGCCAGCAGCTTGGGGGGACTCCTTGGTGGCTTGAACTACGAGCAGTACTTC. Translated, it gives CASSLGGLLGGLNYEQYF. The chain couples TRBV5-1 to TRBJ2-7; maybe TRBD2 (6 bases). The CDR3 loop spans 18 amino acids. From germline, CDR1 is SGHRS and CDR2 YFSETQ. V lost 0 bases and J 3 bases, leaving 22 bases between the germline ends.

The chain joins TRBV30 to TRBJ2-7; 7 nucleotides match TRBD1. The J segment lost 0 bases and the V segment lost 0 bases, leaving 2 bases of the junction unmatched. The CDR3 sequence is 14 residues long. Germline values: CDR1 GTSNPN, CDR2 SVGIG (reference sequence). For the CDR3, the DNA is TGTGCCTGGAGTGTAGGGGGCCCCTCCTACGAGCAGTACTTC. Residues: CAWSVGGPSYEQYF.

The chain combines TRBV6-5 with TRBJ1-2, with D uncertain. The CDR3 is 11 amino acids. Trimming removed 4 bases at V and 5 bases at J, with 5 bases between. Germline V CDR1 and CDR2: MNHEY, SVGAGI. The CDR3: CASSFEYGYTF. The CDR3 bases are TGTGCCAGCAGTTTCGAGTATGGCTACACCTTC.

The chain links TRBV7-3 to TRBJ1-1; D not resolved. CDR3 length equals 14 residues. Germline V CDR1 and CDR2: SGHTA, FQGTGA. V lost 0 bases, J lost 0 bases, and 5 bases lay in between. In DNA, the CDR3 is TGTGCCAGCAGCTTAACGGCGATGAACACTGAAGCTTTCTTT. It translates to CASSLTAMNTEAFF.